This TCR beta chain is drawn from a study of blood T cell repertoires in COVID-19. Overall study context: PBMCs, B-cell-depleted T cells, or T cells provided the cDNA or gDNA that made up the material.

The CDR3 spans 15 residues. J lost 7 bases, V lost 1 base, and 3 bases had no gene match. Germline CDR1 reads SGHTA; CDR2 reads FQGNSA. Profiling relied on immunoSEQ multiplex PCR, and the TCRdb table lists in-frame clones only, not all of them. Of about 150,000 clones detected, around 81% appear once; the ten largest clones hold less than 5.5%. In this sample, this clone turned up a few times. At the DNA level, this CDR3 is encoded by other sequences in the same sample as well. Sequenced sample: peripheral blood. The V and J genes are TRBV7-2 and TRBJ1-5; 11 bases are a match to TRBD1. This sequence originates from a woman between 50 and 59 years old with acute or convalescent COVID-19. The CDR3 sequence: CASSLGGTGGQPQHF. The CDR3, as DNA: TGTGCCAGCAGCTTAGGAGGGACAGGGGGGCAGCCCCAGCATTTT.